This T cell receptor (beta chain) was retrieved from a study of T cells after yellow fever vaccination. Looking at the study overall: SMART-Seq v4 Ultra Low Input prepared the low-cell-number fractions. Broader study findings: Weaker, the secondary response had a peak occurring faster, on day 5 versus 15. Within FACS-sorted repertoires, abundant clonotypes contaminating from the bulk population could be present.

The CDR3 consists of 12 residues. Germline-derived CDR1 and CDR2 are LGHDT and YNNKEL (reference sequence). The V gene lost 2 bases and the J gene lost 3 bases, with 1 base spanning the gap. The study made its TCR cDNA through 5'RACE template switching. That step introduced a universal primer site along with UMIs. TCRdb fed the 5' RACE reads into MiXCR, producing one record per CDR3 protein. The repertoire has some 300,000 distinct CDR3 sequences, 8.7% of them found once; the top ten carry around 3.5%. This clonotype was observed many times. The antigen is not known. The specimen was CD4+ T cells sorted from PBMCs, collected 5 days after the yellow fever booster vaccination. The J gene is TRBJ2-2, the V gene TRBV3-1; D gene ambiguous. The source of this sequence is a man between 18 and 29 years old who received the YFV17D yellow fever vaccine. The CDR3 spells CASSQHTGELFF. CDR3 coding DNA: TGTGCCAGCAGCCAACACACCGGGGAGCTGTTTTTT.